The 27 T cell receptor beta chains below come from one sample, sequenced in a study of monozygotic twins with inflammatory bowel disease. TCRdb re-called the 5' RACE reads and shows each CDR3 protein once, DNA omitted. The sample table sets out around 150,000 distinct CDR3 sequences. Input material: blood. Receptors originate from a human donor with ulcerative colitis or Crohn's disease, or a healthy co-twin of an affected twin (not recorded which).

The chain couples TRBV11-3 to TRBJ1-1; the D gene TCRdb calls, TRBD1, cannot be checked with no DNA. CDR3 length equals 15 residues. The V gene's germline CDR1 is SGHNT and CDR2 YENEEA. The CDR3 protein is CASSLQRGEGAEAFF.

This chain joins TRBV18 and TRBJ2-5. CDR1 is KGHSH and CDR2 is LQKENI in the germline V gene. CDR3 length: 15 amino acids. Here the CDR3 reads CASSLGVADQETQYF.

The chain couples TRBV3-1 to TRBJ1-6. From germline, CDR1 is LGHDT and CDR2 YNNKEL (reference sequence). The CDR3 covers 16 residues. CDR3 amino acids: CASSDGEAPLDSPLHF.

This chain links TRBV10-3 with TRBJ1-2. The germline CDR1 and CDR2 sequences are ENHRY and SYGVKD. The CDR3 length is 14 residues. The CDR3 here is CAIRDPKGAGDYTF.

V is TRBV20-1 and J is TRBJ1-4. The CDR3 consists of 13 residues. Germline-derived CDR1 and CDR2 are DFQATT and SNEGSKA (reference sequence). Here the CDR3 reads CSARPTTNEKLFF.

The gene calls are TRBV3-1 and TRBJ1-2; TCRdb gives TRBD1 as the D gene, but with no DNA this cannot be confirmed. Germline V gives CDR1 LGHDT, CDR2 YNNKEL (reference sequence). This CDR3 spans 15 amino acids. The CDR3 region is CASSEGTGINYSYTF. The variable domain in full, completed from reference TRBV3-1 and TRBJ1-2, reads DTAVSQTPKYLVTQMGNDKSIKCEQNLGHDTMYWYKQDSKKFLKIMFSYNNKELIINETVPNRFSPKSPDKAHLNLHINSLELGDSAVYFCASSEGTGINYSYTFGSGTRLTVV.

The rearrangement uses TRBV7-9 and TRBJ2-1; TCRdb proposes TRBD2, but this gene call is untestable without DNA. Germline CDR1 reads SEHNR; CDR2 reads FQNEAQ (reference sequence). This CDR3 has 15 amino acids. CDR3 region: CASRARTTSYNEQFF.

J is TRBJ1-5 and V is TRBV20-1. CDR3 length equals 14 residues. CDR1 is DFQATT, CDR2 SNEGSKA, per germline (reference sequence). The CDR3 is CSARDSSSYQPQHF.

The CDR3 region is CASSLDQWERDTEAFF. The rearrangement links TRBV7-9 to TRBJ1-1. CDR1 and CDR2 (germline): SEHNR, FQNEAQ (reference sequence). The CDR3 runs 16 residues.

The chain recombines TRBV4-2 with TRBJ2-7; absent DNA, TCRdb's TRBD2 call cannot be checked. Germline-derived CDR1 and CDR2 are LGHNA and YNFKEQ. CDR3 size: 18 residues. The CDR3: CASSQEGTSGGTTYEQYF.

The genes are TRBV11-2 and TRBJ2-1; TCRdb names TRBD2, which stays unverified in the absence of DNA. The CDR3 totals 15 residues. CDR1 SGHAT and CDR2 FQNNGV come from the germline V gene. CDR3: CASSLGTSGRRGQFF.

V usage is TRBV20-1 and J usage is TRBJ1-5. There are 14 residues in the CDR3. Germline-derived CDR1 and CDR2 are DFQATT and SNEGSKA (reference sequence). The chain's CDR3 is CSAKDGYSNQPQHF.

CDR3 protein: CASSSGTTNYGYTF. The chain employs TRBV12-3 or TRBV12-4 and TRBJ1-2; the TRBD1 assignment by TCRdb is unverifiable without DNA. This CDR3 contains 14 residues.

The chain has TRBV3-1 and TRBJ2-2; absent DNA, TCRdb's TRBD2 call cannot be checked. The CDR3 is made up of 14 amino acids. The germline V gene encodes CDR1 LGHDT and CDR2 YNNKEL (reference sequence). The CDR3 loop is CASSRVGGTGELFF.

CDR3 amino acids: CASSYSQGAGEKLFF. V usage is TRBV6-5 and J usage is TRBJ1-4; TCRdb selects TRBD1, and the lack of DNA leaves this call unchecked. CDR3 length: 15 residues. The germline CDR1 and CDR2 sequences are MNHEY and SVGAGI.

J is TRBJ2-1 and V is TRBV20-1; the D gene TCRdb calls, TRBD2, cannot be checked with no DNA. Germline assignment: CDR1 DFQATT and CDR2 SNEGSKA (reference sequence). The CDR3 is made up of 13 amino acids. The chain's CDR3 is CSATEGLADEQFF.

This chain links TRBV10-3 with TRBJ2-1; the TRBD2 assignment by TCRdb is unverifiable without DNA. The CDR3 spans 16 residues. The V gene's germline CDR1 is ENHRY and CDR2 SYGVKD. This CDR3 reads CAISRTSGGGGNEQFF.

This chain links TRBV20-1 with TRBJ2-7; TCRdb selects TRBD1, and the lack of DNA leaves this call unchecked. From germline, CDR1 is DFQATT and CDR2 SNEGSKA (reference sequence). The CDR3 is made up of 15 amino acids. The CDR3 is CSADLDRATSYEQYF.

The J gene is TRBJ2-3, the V gene TRBV7-2; the D call of TRBD2 rests on TCRdb alone, since no DNA is present to check it. Germline loops: CDR1 SGHTA, CDR2 FQGNSA. The CDR3 has 14 amino acids. CDR3: CASSAAGGRSTQYF.

J is TRBJ2-7 and V is TRBV12-3 or TRBV12-4; checking the TCRdb D call of TRBD1 is not possible without DNA. The CDR3 contains 14 residues. CDR3 residues: CASSPGTITYEQYF.

This chain links TRBV7-2 with TRBJ2-7; the TRBD1 assignment by TCRdb is unverifiable without DNA. CDR3 length equals 14 residues. Germline assignment: CDR1 SGHTA and CDR2 FQGNSA. The CDR3 sequence: CASSTGGAAIEQYF.

The chain combines TRBV2 with TRBJ2-7; as DNA is missing, the TRBD1 call by TCRdb cannot be tested. The CDR3 loop spans 14 amino acids. CDR1 is SNHLY and CDR2 is FYNNEI in the germline V gene. The CDR3 sequence: CASSEHRMKYEQYF.

The chain recombines TRBV5-6 with TRBJ2-5; TCRdb's assignment of TRBD2 cannot be checked, as there is no DNA. Per the germline V gene, CDR1 is SGHDT and CDR2 is YYEEEE. The CDR3 spans 13 residues. The chain's CDR3 is CASSQRAGETQYF.

The chain employs TRBV6-6 and TRBJ1-2; TCRdb gives TRBD1 as the D gene, but with no DNA this cannot be confirmed. Germline CDR1 MNHNY, CDR2 SVGAGI (reference sequence). The CDR3 spans 14 residues. This CDR3 reads CASSYSGRNYGYTF.

The V gene is TRBV24-1, the J gene TRBJ2-1; lacking DNA, the TRBD1 call made by TCRdb goes unchecked. The V gene's germline CDR1 is KGHDR and CDR2 SFDVKD. The length of the CDR3 is 18 residues. CDR3 loop: CATSDLRFGTGAVNEQFF.

The chain joins TRBV7-9 to TRBJ2-3; TCRdb's assignment of TRBD1 cannot be checked, as there is no DNA. The CDR3 is 14 amino acids. The germline V gene has CDR1 SEHNR and CDR2 FQNEAQ (reference sequence). CDR3: CASSLEGRTDTQYF.

The chain is built from TRBV5-5 and TRBJ2-3; the TRBD1 assignment by TCRdb is unverifiable without DNA. The germline gives CDR1 SGHKS, CDR2 YYEKEE (reference sequence). The CDR3 length is 15 residues. CDR3 sequence reads: CASSSRSAGDLTQYF.